Detailed here is one TCR beta chain. Its binding antigen is unknown. Base qualities were left out, and no much larger clone turns up one base away. After about 10 days of culture, CD4+ T cells were isolated with the EasySep CD4+ T cell isolation kit. None of the healthy vaccine recipients had a prior SARS-CoV-2 infection, which was confirmed by nucleocapsid antibody tests that came back negative both before and after vaccination. On days 3 and 7, half of the culture medium was replaced with fresh IL-2-containing medium. Unless noted otherwise, every peptide stimulation condition was cultured in triplicate wells. PBMC were separated from whole blood using Ficoll-Paque Plus gradient centrifugation and were then either cryopreserved at -140C or used fresh. The QIAamp micro DNA kit was used to extract genomic DNA from the cultured CD4+ T cells. Libraries came from the immunoSEQ multiplex PCR assay. DNA from the CD4+ T cells that had been cultured and isolated underwent TCR beta CDR3 sequencing. The authors processed their data as follows. Non-productive TCR sequences were discarded, and reads were trimmed to the CDR3 region, with only CDR3s of 7 or more amino acids retained. The MANAFEST web app was used to pick out antigen-specific clonotypes by comparing their expansion in peptide wells with that in reference cultures. To be called positive, a clone needed expansion at FDR<0.05 compared with the reference and with all other wells, an odds ratio greater than 5, and a frequency greater than 0.1% in two replicate wells. Clonotypes significantly expanded in SARS-CoV-2 spike wells and in at least one common cold coronavirus spike condition were defined as cross-reactive. Using the stringdist R package, CDR3 similarity was measured by Levenshtein distance, and unrooted trees were constructed with ape in R 3.6.1. The source is immuneACCESS, and TCRdb retained only in-frame sequences with V and J called. Part of the clones is not carried over; for the studies checked, unresolved V genes explain less than half of this, and the remainder is unexplained. The DNA was the basis for D and trimming; V, J and clone size are from that table. This sample lists under 60,000 clones; around 67% were detected once. 4.5% to 7% of the sample comes from the top ten.

The data belong to a study of vaccination effects on CD4 cells after COVID-19 (dated by TCRdb to 2021 to 2024). For context, the study as a whole: The ViraFEST assay stimulated PBMC with viral peptide pools and then used TCR sequencing to identify antigen-specific CD4+ T cell clonotypes by expansion. The study compared SARS-CoV-2 spike-specific CD4+ TCR repertoires before and after mRNA vaccination in COVID-19 convalescent patients and infection-naive vaccine recipients. Cultures from other donors in the study were sequenced with the Oncomine TCR Beta short-read assay on an Illumina iSeq 100. Each participant received two doses of an mRNA SARS-CoV-2 vaccine, either BNT162b2 or mRNA-1273. Altogether, over 9 COVID-19 convalescent patients and a few SARS-CoV-2-naive healthy vaccine recipients made up the full study. Each well held two million PBMC cultured in IMDM containing around 5.1% human AB serum, 10 IU/ml IL-2 and gentamicin, along with roughly 10 ug/ml peptides. Study-wide conclusions, independent of this receptor: Marked clonal contraction was observed in both infection-induced and vaccine-induced clones at late post-vaccination timepoints, consistent with waning T cell responses. In healthy vaccine recipients, vaccine-induced clones were almost all SARS-CoV-2 mono-reactive, with only 1 of 255 cross-reactive with common cold coronaviruses. Limitations of the study were the small number of convalescent patients and the absence of early post-infection timepoints.

Trimming costs V 6 bases and J 1 base, and their ends lie 15 bases apart. There are 15 amino acids in the CDR3, from cysteine to phenylalanine inclusive. Only CDR3 DNA remains: 45 bases, in frame from the first base. Sequences SGHRS (CDR1) and YFSETQ (CDR2) are obtained from the germline V gene. The V and J segments used are TRBV5-1 and TRBJ2-3; possibly the D gene is TRBD2, per 6 matching bases. Material: CD4+ T cells from PBMCs cultured without peptide, obtained before COVID-19 vaccination. This clonotype was obtained from a human donor who received a COVID-19 vaccine. The CDR3 region: CASTTGAGRTDTQYF. The nucleotide sequence is TGCGCCAGCACGACGGGTGCGGGACGCACAGATACGCAGTATTTT. Supplemented by the reference TRBV5-1 and TRBJ2-3 proteins around the CDR3, the complete variable domain is KAGVTQTPRYLIKTRGQQVTLSCSPISGHRSVSWYQQTPGQGLQFLFEYFSETQRNKGNFPGRFSGRQFSNSRSEMNVSTLELGDSALYLCASTTGAGRTDTQYFGPGTRLTVL.